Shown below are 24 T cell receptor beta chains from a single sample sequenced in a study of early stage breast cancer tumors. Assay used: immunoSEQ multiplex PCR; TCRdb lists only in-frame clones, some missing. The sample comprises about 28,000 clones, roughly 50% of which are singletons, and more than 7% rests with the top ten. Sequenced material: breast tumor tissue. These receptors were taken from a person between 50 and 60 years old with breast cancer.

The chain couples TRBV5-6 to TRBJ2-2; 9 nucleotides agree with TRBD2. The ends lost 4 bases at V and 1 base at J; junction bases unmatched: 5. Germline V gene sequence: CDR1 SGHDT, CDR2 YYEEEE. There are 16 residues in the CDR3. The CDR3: CASSPGLAMNTGELFF. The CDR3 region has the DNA TGTGCCAGCAGCCCTGGACTAGCGATGAACACCGGGGAGCTGTTTTTT.

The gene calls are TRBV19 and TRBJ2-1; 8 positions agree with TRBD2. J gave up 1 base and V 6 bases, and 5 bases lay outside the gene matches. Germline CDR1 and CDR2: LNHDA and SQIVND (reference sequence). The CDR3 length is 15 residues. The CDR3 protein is CASRPTSGSYNEQFF. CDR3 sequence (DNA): TGTGCCAGTAGACCCACTAGCGGATCCTACAATGAGCAGTTCTTC.

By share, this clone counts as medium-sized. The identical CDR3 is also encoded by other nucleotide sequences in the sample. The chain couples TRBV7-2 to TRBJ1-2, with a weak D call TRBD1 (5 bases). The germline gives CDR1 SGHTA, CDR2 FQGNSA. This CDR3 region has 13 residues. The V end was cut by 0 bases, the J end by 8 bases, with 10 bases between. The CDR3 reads CASSLALRDGYTF. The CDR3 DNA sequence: TGTGCCAGCAGCTTAGCCCTAAGGGACGGCTACACCTTC.

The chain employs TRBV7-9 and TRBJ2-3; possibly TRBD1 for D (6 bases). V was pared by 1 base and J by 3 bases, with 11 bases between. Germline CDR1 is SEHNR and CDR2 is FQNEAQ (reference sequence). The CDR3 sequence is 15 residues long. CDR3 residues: CASSLGDTRTDTQYF. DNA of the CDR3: TGTGCCAGCAGCTTAGGGGACACCCGTACAGATACGCAGTATTTT. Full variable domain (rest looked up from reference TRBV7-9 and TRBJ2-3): DTGVSQNPRHKITKRGQNVTFRCDPISEHNRLYWYRQTLGQGPEFLTYFQNEAQLEKSRLLSDRFSAERPKGSFSTLEIQRTEQGDSAMYLCASSLGDTRTDTQYFGPGTRLTVL.

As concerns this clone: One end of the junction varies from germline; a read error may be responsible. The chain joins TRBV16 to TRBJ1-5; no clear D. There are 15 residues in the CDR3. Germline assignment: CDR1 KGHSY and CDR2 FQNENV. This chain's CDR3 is CASSESVDSNQPQHF. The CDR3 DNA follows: TGTGCCAGCAGCGAATCTGTGGATAGCAATCAGCCCCAGCATTTT.

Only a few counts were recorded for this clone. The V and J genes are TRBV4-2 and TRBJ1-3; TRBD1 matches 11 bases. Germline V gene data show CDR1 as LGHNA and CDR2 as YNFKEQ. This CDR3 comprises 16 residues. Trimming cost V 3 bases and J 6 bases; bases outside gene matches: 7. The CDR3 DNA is TGTGCCAGCAGCCAGCAGGCGGGACAGGGGGAAAACACCATATATTTT. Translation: CASSQQAGQGENTIYF.

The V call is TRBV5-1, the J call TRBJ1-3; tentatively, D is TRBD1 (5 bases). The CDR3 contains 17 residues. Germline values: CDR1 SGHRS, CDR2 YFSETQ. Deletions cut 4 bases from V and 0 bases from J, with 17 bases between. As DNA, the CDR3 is TGCGCCAGCAGCCTCCACCCGACAGCGAACTCTGGAAACACCATATATTTT. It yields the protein CASSLHPTANSGNTIYF.

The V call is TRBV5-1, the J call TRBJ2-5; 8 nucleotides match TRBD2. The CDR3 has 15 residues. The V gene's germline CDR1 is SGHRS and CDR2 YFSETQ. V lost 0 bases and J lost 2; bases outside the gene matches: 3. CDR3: CASSLGASGQETQYF. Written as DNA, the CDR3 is TGCGCCAGCAGCTTGGGAGCTAGCGGGCAAGAGACCCAGTACTTC.

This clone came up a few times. CDR3 sequence reads: CASSVAARGQETQYF. CDR3 coding DNA: TGTGCCAGCAGCGTAGCGGCCCGCGGGCAAGAGACCCAGTACTTC. The J gene is TRBJ2-5, the V gene TRBV9; a possible D gene is TRBD2 (5 bases). Trimming took 0 bases from V and 2 from J, leaving 11 bases between them. Germline loops: CDR1 SGDLS, CDR2 YYNGEE. This CDR3 is 15 amino acids long.

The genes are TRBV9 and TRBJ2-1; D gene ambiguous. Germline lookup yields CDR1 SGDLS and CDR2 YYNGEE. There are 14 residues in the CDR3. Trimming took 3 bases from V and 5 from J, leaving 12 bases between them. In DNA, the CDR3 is TGTGCCAGCAGCGCGTCCGACTGGAACAATGAGCAGTTCTTC. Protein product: CASSASDWNNEQFF. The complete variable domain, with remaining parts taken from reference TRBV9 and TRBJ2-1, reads DSGVTQTPKHLITATGQRVTLRCSPRSGDLSVYWYQQSLDQGLQFLIQYYNGEERAKGNILERFSAQQFPDLHSELNLSSLELGDSALYFCASSASDWNNEQFFGPGTRLTVL.

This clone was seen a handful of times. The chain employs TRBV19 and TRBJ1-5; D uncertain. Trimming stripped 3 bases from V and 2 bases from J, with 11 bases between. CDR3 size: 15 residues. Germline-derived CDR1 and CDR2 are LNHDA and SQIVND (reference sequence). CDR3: CASSIGRRGNQPQHF. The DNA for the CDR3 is TGTGCCAGTAGTATTGGGAGGCGGGGCAATCAGCCCCAGCATTTT.

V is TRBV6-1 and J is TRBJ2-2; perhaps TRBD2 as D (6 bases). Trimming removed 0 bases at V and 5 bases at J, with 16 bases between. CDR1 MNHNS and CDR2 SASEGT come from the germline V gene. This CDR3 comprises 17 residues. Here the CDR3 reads CASSEARPGRRTGELFF. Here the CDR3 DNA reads TGTGCCAGCAGTGAAGCGCGACCAGGGAGGAGGACCGGGGAGCTGTTTTTT.

The CDR3 coding sequence is TGTGCCTGGAGATCTAACGGACAGGGACGCGGCTACACCTTC. This sequence encodes CAWRSNGQGRGYTF. V is TRBV30 and J is TRBJ1-2; 8 bases are a match to TRBD1. The CDR3 totals 14 residues. V lost 3 bases, J lost 8 bases, and 11 bases stayed unmatched. Germline CDR1 reads GTSNPN; CDR2 reads SVGIG (reference sequence).

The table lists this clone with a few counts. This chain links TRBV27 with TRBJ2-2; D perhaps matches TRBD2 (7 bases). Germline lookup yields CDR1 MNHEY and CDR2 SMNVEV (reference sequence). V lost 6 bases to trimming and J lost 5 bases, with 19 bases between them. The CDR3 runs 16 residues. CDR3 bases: TGTGCCAGCAGCCTCACGGGGGGCGCAGTAACCGGGGAGCTGTTTTTT. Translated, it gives CASSLTGGAVTGELFF.

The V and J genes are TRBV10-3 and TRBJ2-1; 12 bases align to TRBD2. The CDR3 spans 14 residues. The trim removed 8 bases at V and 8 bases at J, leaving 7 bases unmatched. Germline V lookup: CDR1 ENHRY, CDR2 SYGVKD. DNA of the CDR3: TGTGCCATCCGGGGGACTAGCGGGCTATATGAGCAGTTCTTC. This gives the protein CAIRGTSGLYEQFF.

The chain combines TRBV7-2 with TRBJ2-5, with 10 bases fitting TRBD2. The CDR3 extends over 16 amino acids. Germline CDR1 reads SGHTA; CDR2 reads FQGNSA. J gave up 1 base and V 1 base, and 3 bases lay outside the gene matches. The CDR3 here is CASSLGRTSGQETQYF. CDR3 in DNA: TGTGCCAGCAGCTTAGGTAGGACTAGCGGCCAAGAGACCCAGTACTTC.

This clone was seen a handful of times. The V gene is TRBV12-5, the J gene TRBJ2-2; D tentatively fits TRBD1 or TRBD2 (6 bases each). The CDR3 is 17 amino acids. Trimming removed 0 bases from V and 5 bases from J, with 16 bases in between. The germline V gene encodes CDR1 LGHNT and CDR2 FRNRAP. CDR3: CASGLVLGGAGTGELFF. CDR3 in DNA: TGTGCTAGTGGTTTGGTACTTGGGGGCGCGGGGACCGGGGAGCTGTTTTTT.

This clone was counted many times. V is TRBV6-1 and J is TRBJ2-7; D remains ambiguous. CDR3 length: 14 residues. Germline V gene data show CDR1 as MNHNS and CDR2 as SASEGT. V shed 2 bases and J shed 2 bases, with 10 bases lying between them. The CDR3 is CASSEFGPPYEQYF. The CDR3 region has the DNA TGTGCCAGCAGTGAATTTGGTCCTCCCTACGAGCAGTACTTC.

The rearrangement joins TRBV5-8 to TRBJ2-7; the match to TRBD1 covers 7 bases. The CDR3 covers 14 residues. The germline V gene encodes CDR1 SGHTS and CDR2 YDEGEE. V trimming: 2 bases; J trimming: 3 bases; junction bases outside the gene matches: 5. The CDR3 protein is CASSFRQGYYEQYF. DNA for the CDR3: TGTGCCAGCAGCTTCCGACAGGGATACTACGAGCAGTACTTC.

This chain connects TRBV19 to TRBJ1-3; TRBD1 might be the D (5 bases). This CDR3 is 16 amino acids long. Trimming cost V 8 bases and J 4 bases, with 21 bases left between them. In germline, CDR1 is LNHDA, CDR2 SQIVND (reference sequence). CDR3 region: CASSSLLRDVGNTIYF. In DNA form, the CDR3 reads TGTGCCAGTTCTTCCTTACTCCGGGACGTAGGAAACACCATATATTTT.

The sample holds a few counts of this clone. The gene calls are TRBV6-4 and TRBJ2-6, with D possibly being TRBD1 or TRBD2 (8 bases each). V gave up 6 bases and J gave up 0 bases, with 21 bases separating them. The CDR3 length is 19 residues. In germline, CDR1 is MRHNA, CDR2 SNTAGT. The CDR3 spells CASSPDRAGGSSGANVLTF. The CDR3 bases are TGTGCCAGCAGCCCGGACAGGGCGGGGGGTAGCTCTGGGGCCAACGTCCTGACTTTC.

The CDR3 spells CASSFGREANYGYTF. In DNA, the CDR3 is TGTGCCAGCAGTTTTGGCAGGGAAGCTAACTATGGCTACACCTTC. V and J are TRBV6-6 and TRBJ1-2; the D gene is possibly TRBD1 (5 bases). The germline gives CDR1 MNHNY, CDR2 SVGAGI (reference sequence). V was cut by 4 bases and J by 0 bases, with 12 bases left in between. CDR3 length equals 15 residues.

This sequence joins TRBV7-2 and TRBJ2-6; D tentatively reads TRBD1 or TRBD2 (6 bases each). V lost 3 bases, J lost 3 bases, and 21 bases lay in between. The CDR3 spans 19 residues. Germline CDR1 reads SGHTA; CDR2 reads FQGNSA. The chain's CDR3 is CASSLALMGGAGGANVLTF. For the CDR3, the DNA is TGTGCCAGCAGCTTGGCGCTTATGGGGGGCGCAGGTGGGGCCAACGTCCTGACTTTC.

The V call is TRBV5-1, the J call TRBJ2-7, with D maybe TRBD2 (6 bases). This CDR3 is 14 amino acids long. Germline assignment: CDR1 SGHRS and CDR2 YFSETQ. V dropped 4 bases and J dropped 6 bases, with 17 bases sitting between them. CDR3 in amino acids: CASSTTGGSPEQYF. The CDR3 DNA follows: TGCGCCAGCAGCACGACCGGGGGTAGTCCCGAGCAGTACTTC. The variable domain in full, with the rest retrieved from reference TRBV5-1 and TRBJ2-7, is KAGVTQTPRYLIKTRGQQVTLSCSPISGHRSVSWYQQTPGQGLQFLFEYFSETQRNKGNFPGRFSGRQFSNSRSEMNVSTLELGDSALYLCASSTTGGSPEQYFGPGTRLTVT.